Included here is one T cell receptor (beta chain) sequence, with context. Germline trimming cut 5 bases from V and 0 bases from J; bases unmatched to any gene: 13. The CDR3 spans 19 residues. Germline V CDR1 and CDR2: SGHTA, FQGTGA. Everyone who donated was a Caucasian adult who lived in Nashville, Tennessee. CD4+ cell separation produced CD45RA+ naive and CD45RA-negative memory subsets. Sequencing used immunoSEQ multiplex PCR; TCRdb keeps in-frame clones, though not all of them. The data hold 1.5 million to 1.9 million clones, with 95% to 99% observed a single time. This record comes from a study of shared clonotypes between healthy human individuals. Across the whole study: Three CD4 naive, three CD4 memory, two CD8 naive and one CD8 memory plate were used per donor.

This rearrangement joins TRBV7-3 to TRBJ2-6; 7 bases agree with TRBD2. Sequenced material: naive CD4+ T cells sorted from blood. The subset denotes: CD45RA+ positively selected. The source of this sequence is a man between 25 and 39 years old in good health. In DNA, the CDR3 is TGTGCCAGCAGCCCCGGACTAGGCGGACGGGACTCTGGGGCCAACGTCCTGACTTTC. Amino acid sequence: CASSPGLGGRDSGANVLTF.